This TCR beta chain originates from a study of shared clonotypes between healthy human individuals. This CDR3 contains 12 residues. V was pared by 10 bases and J by 6 bases, with 15 bases between. Germline V gene sequence: CDR1 ENHRY, CDR2 SYGVKD. TCRdb's table, derived via immunoSEQ multiplex PCR, lists solely in-frame clones and lacks some. The data hold approximately 2,000,000 clones, with roughly 90% observed a single time. This clone was observed a few times. Antigen unknown. Points from the study as a whole: Large sequencing depth failed to make sorted-subset sequencing complete, rarefaction showed. About 5% of naive CD4 clonotypes were shared across several donors.

Input material: naive CD4+ T cells from PBMCs. The sample's subset: CD45RA+ positively selected. The sequence was obtained from a man younger than 35 in good health. Some clones in this sample may be carry-over from other donors' samples. The J gene is TRBJ1-2, the V gene TRBV10-3; D possibly corresponds to TRBD1 (6 bases). This CDR3 reads CATRGGQNGYTF. For the CDR3, the DNA is TGTGCCACCCGGGGGGGGCAGAATGGCTACACCTTC.